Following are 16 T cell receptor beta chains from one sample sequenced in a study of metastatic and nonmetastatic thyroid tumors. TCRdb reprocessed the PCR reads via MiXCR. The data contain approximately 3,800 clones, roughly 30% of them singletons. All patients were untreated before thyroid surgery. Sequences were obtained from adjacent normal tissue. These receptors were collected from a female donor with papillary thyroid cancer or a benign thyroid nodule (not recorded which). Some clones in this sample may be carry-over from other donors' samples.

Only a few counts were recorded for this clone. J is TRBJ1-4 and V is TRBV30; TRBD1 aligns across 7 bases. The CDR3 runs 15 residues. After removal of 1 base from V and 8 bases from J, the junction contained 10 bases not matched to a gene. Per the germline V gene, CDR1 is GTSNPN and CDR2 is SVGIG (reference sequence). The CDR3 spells CAWSGFNRGQEKLFF. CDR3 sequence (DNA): TGTGCCTGGAGTGGGTTTAACAGGGGACAAGAAAAACTGTTTTTT.

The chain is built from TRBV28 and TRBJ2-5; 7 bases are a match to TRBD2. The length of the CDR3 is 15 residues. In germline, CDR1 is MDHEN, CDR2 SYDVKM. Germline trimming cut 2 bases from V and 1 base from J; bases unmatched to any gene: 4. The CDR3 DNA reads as TGTGCCAGCAGTTTAAGTGGCGGGAGCCAAGAGACCCAGTACTTC. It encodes CASSLSGGSQETQYF.

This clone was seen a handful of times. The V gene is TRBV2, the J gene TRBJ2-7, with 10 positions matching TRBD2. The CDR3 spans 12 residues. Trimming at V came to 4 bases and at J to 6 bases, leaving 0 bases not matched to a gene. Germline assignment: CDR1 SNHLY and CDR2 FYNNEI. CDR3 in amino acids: CASSGTSGEQYF. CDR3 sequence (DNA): TGTGCCAGCAGTGGGACTAGCGGCGAGCAGTACTTC.

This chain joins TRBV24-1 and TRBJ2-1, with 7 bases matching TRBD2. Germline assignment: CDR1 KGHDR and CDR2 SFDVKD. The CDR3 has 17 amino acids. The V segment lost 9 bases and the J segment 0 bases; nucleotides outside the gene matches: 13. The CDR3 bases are TGTGCCACCGGAGAGGGAGGGCTAAGGAGCTCCTACAATGAGCAGTTCTTC. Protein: CATGEGGLRSSYNEQFF.

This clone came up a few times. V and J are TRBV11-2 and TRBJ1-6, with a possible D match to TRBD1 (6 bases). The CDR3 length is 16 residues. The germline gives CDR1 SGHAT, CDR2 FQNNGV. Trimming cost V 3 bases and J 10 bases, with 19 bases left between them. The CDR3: CASSLGAGAGNSPLHF. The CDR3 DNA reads TGTGCCAGCAGCTTGGGGGCCGGGGCAGGGAACTCACCCCTCCACTTT.

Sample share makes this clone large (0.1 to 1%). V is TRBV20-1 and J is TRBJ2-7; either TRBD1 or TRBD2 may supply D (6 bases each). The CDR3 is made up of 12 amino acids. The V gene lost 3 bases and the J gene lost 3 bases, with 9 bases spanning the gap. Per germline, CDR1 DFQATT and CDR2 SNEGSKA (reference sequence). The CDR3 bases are TGCAGTGCTAGGAGGGGGGACTACGAGCAGTACTTC. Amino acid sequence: CSARRGDYEQYF.

In DNA, the CDR3 is TGCAGTGCTTGGACAGCTAACTATGGCTACACCTTC. This sequence encodes CSAWTANYGYTF. J is TRBJ1-2 and V is TRBV20-1, with D possibly being TRBD1 (6 bases). The V gene's germline CDR1 is DFQATT and CDR2 SNEGSKA (reference sequence). There are 12 residues in the CDR3. V lost 5 bases and J lost 0, with 7 bases in between.

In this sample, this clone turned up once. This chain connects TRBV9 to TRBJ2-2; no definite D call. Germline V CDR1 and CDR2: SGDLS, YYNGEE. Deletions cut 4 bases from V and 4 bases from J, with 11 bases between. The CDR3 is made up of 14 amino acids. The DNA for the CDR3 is TGTGCCAGCAGCCCCTCCATGATCACCGGGGAGCTGTTTTTT. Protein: CASSPSMITGELFF.

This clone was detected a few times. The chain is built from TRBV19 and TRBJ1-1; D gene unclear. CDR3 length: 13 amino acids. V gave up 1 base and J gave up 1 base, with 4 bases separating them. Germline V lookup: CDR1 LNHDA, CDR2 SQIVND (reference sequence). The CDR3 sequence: CASSIGQNTEAFF. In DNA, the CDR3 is TGTGCCAGTAGTATAGGCCAGAACACTGAAGCTTTCTTT.

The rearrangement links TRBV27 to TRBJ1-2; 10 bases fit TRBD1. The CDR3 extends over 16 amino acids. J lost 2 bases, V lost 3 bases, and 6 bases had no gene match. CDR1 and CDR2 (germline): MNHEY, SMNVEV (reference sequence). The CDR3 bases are TGTGCCAGCAGTTTTTTCCCGGGACAGGGGAACTATGGCTACACCTTC. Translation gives CASSFFPGQGNYGYTF.

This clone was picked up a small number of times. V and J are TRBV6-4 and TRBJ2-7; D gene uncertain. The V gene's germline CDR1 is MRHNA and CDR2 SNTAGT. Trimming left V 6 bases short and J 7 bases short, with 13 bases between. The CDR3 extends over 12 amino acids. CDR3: CASRVGPMEQYF. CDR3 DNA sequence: TGTGCCAGCAGGGTGGGCCCAATGGAGCAGTACTTC.

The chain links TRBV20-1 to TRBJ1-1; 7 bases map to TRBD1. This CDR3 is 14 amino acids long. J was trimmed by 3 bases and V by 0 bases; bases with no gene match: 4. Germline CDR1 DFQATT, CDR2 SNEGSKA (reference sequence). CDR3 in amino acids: CSARDQGEDTEAFF. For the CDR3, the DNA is TGCAGTGCTAGAGATCAGGGGGAGGACACTGAAGCTTTCTTT.

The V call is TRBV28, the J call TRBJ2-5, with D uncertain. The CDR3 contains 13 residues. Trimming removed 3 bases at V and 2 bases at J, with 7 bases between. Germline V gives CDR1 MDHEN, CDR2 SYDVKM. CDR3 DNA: TGTGCCAGCAGTTTGGCTAGACAAGAGACCCAGTACTTC. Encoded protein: CASSLARQETQYF.

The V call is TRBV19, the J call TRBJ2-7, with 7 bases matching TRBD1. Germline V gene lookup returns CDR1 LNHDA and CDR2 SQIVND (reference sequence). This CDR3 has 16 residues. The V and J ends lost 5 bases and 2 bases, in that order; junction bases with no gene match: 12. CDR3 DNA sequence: TGTGCCAGTAGTTGGGACAGCGAAACCGGGCCCTACGAGCAGTACTTC. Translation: CASSWDSETGPYEQYF.

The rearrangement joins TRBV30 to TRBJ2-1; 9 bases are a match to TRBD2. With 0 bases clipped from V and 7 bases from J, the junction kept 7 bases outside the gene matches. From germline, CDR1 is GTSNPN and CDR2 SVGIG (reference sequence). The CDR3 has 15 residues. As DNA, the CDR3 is TGTGCCTGGAGTGTCGGGCGGGGGGGCCGGAATGAGCAGTTCTTC. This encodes CAWSVGRGGRNEQFF.

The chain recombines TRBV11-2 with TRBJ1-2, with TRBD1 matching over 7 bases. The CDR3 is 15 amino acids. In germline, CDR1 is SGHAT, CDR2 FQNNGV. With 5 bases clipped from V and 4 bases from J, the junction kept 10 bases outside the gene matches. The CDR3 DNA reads TGTGCCAGCAGCAAAGAGGGGGCGCGGGTCTATGGCTACACCTTC. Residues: CASSKEGARVYGYTF.